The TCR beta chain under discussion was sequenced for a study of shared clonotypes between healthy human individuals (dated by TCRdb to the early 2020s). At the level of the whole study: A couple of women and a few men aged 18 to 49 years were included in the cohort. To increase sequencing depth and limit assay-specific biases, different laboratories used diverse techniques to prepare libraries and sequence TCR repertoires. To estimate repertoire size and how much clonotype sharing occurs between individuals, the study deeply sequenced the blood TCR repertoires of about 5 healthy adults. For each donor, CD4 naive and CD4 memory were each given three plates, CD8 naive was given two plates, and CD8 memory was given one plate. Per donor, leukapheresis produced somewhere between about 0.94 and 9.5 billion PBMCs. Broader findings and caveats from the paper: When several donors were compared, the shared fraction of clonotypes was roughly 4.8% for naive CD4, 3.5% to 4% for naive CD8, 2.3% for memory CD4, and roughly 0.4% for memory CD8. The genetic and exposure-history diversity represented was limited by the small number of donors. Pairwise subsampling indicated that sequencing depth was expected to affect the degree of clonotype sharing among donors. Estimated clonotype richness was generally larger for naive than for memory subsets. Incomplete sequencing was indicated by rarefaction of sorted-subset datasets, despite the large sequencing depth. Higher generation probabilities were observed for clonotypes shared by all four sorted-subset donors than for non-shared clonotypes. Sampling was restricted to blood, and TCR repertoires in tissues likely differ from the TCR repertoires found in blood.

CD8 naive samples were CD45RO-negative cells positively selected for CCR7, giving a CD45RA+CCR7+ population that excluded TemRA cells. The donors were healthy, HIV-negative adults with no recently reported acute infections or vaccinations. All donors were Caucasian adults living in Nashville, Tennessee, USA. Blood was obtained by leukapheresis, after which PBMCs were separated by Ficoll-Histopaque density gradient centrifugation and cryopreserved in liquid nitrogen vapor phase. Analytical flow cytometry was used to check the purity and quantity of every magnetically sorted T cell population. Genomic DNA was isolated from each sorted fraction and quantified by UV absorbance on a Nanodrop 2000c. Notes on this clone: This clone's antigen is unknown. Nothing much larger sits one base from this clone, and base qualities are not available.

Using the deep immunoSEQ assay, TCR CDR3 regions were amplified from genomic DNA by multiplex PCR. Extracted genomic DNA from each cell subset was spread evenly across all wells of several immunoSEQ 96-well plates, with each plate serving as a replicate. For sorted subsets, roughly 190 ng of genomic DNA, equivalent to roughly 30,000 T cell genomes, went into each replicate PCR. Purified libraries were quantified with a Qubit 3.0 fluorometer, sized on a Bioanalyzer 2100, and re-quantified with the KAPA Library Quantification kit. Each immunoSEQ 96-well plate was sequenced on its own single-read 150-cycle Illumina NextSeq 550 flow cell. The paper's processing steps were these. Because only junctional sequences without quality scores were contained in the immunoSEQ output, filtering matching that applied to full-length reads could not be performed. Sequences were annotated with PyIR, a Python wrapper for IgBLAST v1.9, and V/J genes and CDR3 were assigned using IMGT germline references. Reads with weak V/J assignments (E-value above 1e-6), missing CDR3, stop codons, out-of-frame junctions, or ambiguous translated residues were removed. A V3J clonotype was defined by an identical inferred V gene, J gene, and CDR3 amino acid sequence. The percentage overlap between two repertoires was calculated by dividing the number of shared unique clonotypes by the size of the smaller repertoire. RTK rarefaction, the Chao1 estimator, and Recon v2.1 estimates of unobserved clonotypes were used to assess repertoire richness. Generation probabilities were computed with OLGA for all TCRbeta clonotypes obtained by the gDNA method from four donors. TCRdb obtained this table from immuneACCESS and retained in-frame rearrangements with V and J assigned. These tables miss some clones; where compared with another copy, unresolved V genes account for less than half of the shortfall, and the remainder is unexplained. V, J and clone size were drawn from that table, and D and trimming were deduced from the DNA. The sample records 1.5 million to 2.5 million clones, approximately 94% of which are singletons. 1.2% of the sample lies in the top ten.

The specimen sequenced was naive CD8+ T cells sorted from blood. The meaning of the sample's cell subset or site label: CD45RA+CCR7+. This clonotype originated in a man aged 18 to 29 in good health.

The nucleotides read TGTGCCAGCAGCCTTACTAGCGGATCCTACAATGAGCAGTTCTTC. Its translation is CASSLTSGSYNEQFF. This receptor chain uses TRBV6-1 and TRBJ2-1, with 8 junctional bases fitting TRBD2. The CDR3 runs 15 residues from the cysteine to the phenylalanine. The sequence is cut down to CDR3 DNA, 45 bases in frame from base 1. Taken from the germline V gene, the CDR1 and CDR2 loops are MNHNS and SASEGT. The junction shows trimming of 6 bases on V and 1 base on J, and the gene matches do not reach 5 bases of it.